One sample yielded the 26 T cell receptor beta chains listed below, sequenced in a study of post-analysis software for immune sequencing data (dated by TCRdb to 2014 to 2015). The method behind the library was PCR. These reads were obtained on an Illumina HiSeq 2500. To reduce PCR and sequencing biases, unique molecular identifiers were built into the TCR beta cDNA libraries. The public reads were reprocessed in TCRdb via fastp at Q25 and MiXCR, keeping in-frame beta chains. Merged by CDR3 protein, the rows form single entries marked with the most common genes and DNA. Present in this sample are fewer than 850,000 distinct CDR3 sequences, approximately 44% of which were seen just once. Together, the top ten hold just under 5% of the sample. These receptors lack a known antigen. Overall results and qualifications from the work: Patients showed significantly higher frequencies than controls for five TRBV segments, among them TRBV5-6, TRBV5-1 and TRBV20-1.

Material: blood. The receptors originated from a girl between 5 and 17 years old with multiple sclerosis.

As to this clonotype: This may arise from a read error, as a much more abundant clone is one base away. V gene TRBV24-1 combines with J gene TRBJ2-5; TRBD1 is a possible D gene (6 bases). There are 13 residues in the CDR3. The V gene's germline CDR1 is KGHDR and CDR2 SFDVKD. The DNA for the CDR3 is TGTGCCACCAGTGAGGCAGGGGTGGAGACCCGGTACTTC. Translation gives CATSEAGVETRYF.

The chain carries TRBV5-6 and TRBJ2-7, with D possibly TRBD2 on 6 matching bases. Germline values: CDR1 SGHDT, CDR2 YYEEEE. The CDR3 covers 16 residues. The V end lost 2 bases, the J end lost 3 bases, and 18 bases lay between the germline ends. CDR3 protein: CASSLVDYEGSYEQYF. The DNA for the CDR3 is TGTGCCAGCAGCTTAGTGGACTACGAGGGGAGCTACGAGCAGTACTTC.

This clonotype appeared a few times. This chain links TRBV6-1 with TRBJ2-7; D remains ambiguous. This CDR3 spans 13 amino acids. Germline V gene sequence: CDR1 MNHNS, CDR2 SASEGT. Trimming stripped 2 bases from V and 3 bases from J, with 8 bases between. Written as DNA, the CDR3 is TGTGCCAGCAGTGAAAACGAGTTCTACGAGCAGTACTTC. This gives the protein CASSENEFYEQYF.

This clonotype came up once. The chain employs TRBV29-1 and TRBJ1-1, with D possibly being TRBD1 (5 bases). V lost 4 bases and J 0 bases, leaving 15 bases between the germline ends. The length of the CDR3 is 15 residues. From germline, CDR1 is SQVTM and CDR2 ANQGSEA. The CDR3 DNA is TGCAGCGTTGTATTAAGGGGACGGATGAACACTGAAGCTTTCTTT. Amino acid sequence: CSVVLRGRMNTEAFF. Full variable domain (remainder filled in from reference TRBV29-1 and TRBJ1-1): SAVISQKPSRDICQRGTSLTIQCQVDSQVTMMFWYRQQPGQSLTLIATANQGSEATYESGFVIDKFPISRPNLTFSTLTVSNMSPEDSSIYLCSVVLRGRMNTEAFFGQGTRLTVV.

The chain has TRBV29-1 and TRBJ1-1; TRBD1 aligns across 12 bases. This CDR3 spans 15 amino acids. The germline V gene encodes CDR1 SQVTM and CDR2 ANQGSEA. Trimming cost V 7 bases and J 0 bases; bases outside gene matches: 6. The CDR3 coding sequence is TGCAGCGCCTCCGGGACAGGGGGCATGAACACTGAAGCTTTCTTT. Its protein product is CSASGTGGMNTEAFF.

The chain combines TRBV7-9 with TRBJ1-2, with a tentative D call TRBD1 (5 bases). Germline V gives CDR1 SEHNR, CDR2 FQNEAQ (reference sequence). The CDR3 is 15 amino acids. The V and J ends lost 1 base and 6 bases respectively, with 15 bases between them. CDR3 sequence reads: CASSLGRRQGDGYTF. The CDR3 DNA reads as TGTGCCAGCAGCTTAGGAAGGCGGCAGGGTGATGGCTACACCTTC. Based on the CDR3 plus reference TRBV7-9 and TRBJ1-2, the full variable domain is DTGVSQNPRHKITKRGQNVTFRCDPISEHNRLYWYRQTLGQGPEFLTYFQNEAQLEKSRLLSDRFSAERPKGSFSTLEIQRTEQGDSAMYLCASSLGRRQGDGYTFGSGTRLTVV.

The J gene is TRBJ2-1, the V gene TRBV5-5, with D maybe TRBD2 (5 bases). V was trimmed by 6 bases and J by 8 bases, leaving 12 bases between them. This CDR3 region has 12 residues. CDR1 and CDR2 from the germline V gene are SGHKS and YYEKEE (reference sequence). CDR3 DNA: TGTGCCAGCAACCCACTAGTGGATGAGCAGTTCTTC. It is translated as CASNPLVDEQFF.

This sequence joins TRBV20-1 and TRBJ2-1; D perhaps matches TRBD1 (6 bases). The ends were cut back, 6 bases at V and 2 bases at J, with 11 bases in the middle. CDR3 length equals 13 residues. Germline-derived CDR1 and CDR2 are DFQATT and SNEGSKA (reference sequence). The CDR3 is CSADRTAYNEQFF. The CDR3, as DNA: TGCAGTGCCGATCGGACAGCCTACAATGAGCAGTTCTTC.

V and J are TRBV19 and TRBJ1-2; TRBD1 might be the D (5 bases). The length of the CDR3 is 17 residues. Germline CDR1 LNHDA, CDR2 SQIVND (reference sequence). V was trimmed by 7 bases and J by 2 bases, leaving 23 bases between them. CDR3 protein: CASTPIGVDQGNYGYTF. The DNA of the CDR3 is TGTGCCAGTACCCCCATAGGGGTAGACCAGGGCAACTATGGCTACACCTTC.

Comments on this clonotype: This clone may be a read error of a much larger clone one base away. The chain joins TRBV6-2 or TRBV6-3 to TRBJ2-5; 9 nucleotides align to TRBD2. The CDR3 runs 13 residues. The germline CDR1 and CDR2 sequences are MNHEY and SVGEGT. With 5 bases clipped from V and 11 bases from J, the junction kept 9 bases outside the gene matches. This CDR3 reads CASSPGLAYGQYF. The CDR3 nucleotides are TGTGCCAGCAGTCCGGGACTAGCCTACGGGCAGTACTTC.

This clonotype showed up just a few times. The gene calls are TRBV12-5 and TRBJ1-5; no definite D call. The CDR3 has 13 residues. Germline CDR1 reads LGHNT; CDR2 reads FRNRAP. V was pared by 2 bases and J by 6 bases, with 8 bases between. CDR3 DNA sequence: TGTGCTAGTGGTTTGTCCACAATTCAGCCCCAGCATTTT. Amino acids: CASGLSTIQPQHF.

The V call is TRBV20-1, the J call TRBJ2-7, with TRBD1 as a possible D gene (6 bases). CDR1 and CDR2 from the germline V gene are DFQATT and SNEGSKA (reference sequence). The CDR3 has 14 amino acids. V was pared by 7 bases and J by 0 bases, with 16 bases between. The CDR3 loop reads CSETGQLSSYEQYF. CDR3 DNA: TGCAGTGAAACAGGACAGCTGAGCTCCTACGAGCAGTACTTC.

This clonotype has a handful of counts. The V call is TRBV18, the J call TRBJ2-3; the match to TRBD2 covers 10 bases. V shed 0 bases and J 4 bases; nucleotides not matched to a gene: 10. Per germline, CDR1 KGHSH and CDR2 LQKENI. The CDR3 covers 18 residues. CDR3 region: CASSPPASGRAGADTQYF. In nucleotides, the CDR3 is TGTGCCAGCTCACCACCGGCTAGCGGGAGAGCCGGAGCAGATACGCAGTATTTT.

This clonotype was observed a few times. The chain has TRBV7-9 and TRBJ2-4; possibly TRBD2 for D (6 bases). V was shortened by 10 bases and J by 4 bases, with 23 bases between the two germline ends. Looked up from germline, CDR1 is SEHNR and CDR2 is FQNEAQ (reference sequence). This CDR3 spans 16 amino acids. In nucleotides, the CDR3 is TGTGCCACCCGCGGGGAATCGGTGAACGGAAAAAACATTCAGTACTTC. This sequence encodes CATRGESVNGKNIQYF.

As DNA, the CDR3 is TGCAGTGCTAGAGATTTCGGGGGGGGACTACCTAACAATGAGCAGTTCTTC. This encodes CSARDFGGGLPNNEQFF. The chain joins TRBV20-1 to TRBJ2-1; 8 bases align to TRBD2. The CDR3 loop spans 17 amino acids. Germline lookup yields CDR1 DFQATT and CDR2 SNEGSKA (reference sequence). V trimming: 0 bases; J trimming: 5 bases; junction bases outside the gene matches: 12.

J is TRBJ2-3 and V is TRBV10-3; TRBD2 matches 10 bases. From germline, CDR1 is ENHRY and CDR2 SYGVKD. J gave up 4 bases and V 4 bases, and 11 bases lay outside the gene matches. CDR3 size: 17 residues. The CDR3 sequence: CAISGASGGEGADTQYF. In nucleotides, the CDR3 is TGTGCCATCAGTGGGGCTAGCGGGGGTGAGGGCGCAGATACGCAGTATTTT.

The CDR3 reads CASSSTRTEETQYF. The CDR3 region has the DNA TGTGCCAGCAGTTCCACTCGGACAGAAGAGACCCAGTACTTC. V is TRBV28 and J is TRBJ2-4, with D maybe TRBD1 (6 bases). The DNA matches TRBJ2-5 better at its end, which makes the J call doubtful. Germline V gene sequence: CDR1 MDHEN, CDR2 SYDVKM. The CDR3 is 14 residues long.

The CDR3 reads CASSYSTGGSSYNEQFF. CDR3 nucleotides: TGTGCCAGCAGTTACTCGACGGGGGGCTCCTCCTACAATGAGCAGTTCTTC. The rearrangement joins TRBV6-2 or TRBV6-3 to TRBJ2-1; tentative D call: TRBD2 (7 bases). The CDR3 totals 17 residues. V was trimmed by 0 bases and J by 0 bases, leaving 12 bases between them. The germline V gene has CDR1 MNHEY and CDR2 SVGEGT.

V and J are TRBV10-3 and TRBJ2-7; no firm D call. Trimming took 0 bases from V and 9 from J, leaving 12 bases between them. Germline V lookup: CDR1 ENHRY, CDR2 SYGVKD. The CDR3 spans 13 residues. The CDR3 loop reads CAISESYDGVQYF. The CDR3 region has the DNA TGTGCCATCAGTGAGTCTTACGATGGTGTGCAGTACTTC.

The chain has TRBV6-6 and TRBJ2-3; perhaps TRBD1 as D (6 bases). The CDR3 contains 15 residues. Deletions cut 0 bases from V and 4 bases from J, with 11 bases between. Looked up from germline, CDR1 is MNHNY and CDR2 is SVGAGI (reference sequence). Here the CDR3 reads CASSYSTGVADTQYF. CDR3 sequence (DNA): TGTGCCAGCAGTTACTCGACAGGAGTCGCAGATACGCAGTATTTT.

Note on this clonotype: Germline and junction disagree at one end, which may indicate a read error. CDR3 in DNA: TGTGCCGGCAGTGAGGAAGGAAGAAGCACAGATACGCAGTATTTT. This codes for CAGSEEGRSTDTQYF. V usage is TRBV2 and J usage is TRBJ2-3; no clear D. CDR1 SNHLY and CDR2 FYNNEI come from the germline V gene. This CDR3 is built from 15 residues.

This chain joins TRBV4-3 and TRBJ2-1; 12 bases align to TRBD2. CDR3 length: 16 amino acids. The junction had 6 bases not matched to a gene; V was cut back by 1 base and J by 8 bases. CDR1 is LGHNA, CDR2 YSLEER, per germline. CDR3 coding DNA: TGCGCCAGCAGCCAAGGATCTAGCGGGAGGGTGCATGAGCAGTTCTTC. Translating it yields CASSQGSSGRVHEQFF.

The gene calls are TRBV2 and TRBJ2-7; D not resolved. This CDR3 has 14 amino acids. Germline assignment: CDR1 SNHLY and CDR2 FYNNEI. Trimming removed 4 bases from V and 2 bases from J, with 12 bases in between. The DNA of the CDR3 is TGTGCCAGCAGTGCAACGACGGTTACCTACGAGCAGTACTTC. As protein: CASSATTVTYEQYF. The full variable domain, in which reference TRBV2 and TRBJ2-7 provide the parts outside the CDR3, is EPEVTQTPSHQVTQMGQEVILRCVPISNHLYFYWYRQILGQKVEFLVSFYNNEISEKSEIFDDQFSVERPDGSNFTLKIRSTKLEDSAMYFCASSATTVTYEQYFGPGTRLTVT.

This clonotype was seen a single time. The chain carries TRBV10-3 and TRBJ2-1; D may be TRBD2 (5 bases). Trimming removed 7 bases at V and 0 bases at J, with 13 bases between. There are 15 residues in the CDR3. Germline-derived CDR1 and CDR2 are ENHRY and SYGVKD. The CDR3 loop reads CAINAERNSYNEQFF. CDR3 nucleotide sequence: TGTGCCATCAACGCCGAGCGGAACTCCTACAATGAGCAGTTCTTC.

The CDR3 coding sequence is TGCAGCGTTGGTACGGCGGAGCAGTACTTC. Amino acid sequence: CSVGTAEQYF. V is TRBV29-1 and J is TRBJ2-7; D remains unclear. Germline assignment: CDR1 SQVTM and CDR2 ANQGSEA. The CDR3 consists of 10 residues. V was trimmed by 4 bases and J by 7 bases, leaving 8 bases between them.

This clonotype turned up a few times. This chain's CDR3 is CATRGKPAEKLFF. CDR3 nucleotide sequence: TGTGCCACCCGGGGGAAGCCTGCTGAAAAACTGTTTTTT. J is TRBJ1-4 and V is TRBV10-3; the D gene is possibly TRBD1 (5 bases). Germline V gene lookup returns CDR1 ENHRY and CDR2 SYGVKD. V was shortened by 10 bases and J by 7 bases, with 16 bases between the two germline ends. The CDR3 has 13 residues.